A selection of T cell receptor beta chains follows, all from one sample in a study of CD8 T cells in Susac syndrome. TCRdb reanalysed the immunoSEQ multiplex PCR reads using MiXCR and keeps one entry per CDR3 protein. The sample includes 200,000 to 250,000 distinct CDR3 sequences, around 93% of them seen just once. Sequencing used CD4+ T cells from PBMCs. The receptors derive from a human donor with multiple sclerosis. The CDR3 runs from the conserved cysteine through the conserved F or W. The D gene is left open where the match is weak. A clone size is listed for some rows: how often the clone was seen (once, few, many), or a class if it is expanded.

d_call	v_call	clone_size	j_call	cdr3_nt	cdr3_aa
-	TRBV11-1	few	TRBJ2-5	TGTGCCAGCAGCTTTGGGTACCAAGAGACCCAGTACTTC	CASSFGYQETQYF
TRBD1	TRBV7-8	once	TRBJ1-5	TGTGCCAGCAGTCCTACAGGGGCAGGTCAGCCCCAGCATTTT	CASSPTGAGQPQHF
-	TRBV5-4	-	TRBJ1-6	TGTGCCAGCAGCTTGGGAGGACAGTTTAATTCACCCCTCCACTTT	CASSLGGQFNSPLHF
-	TRBV28	once	TRBJ1-1	TGTGCCAGCAGTCTTCTACTGAACACTGAAGCTTTCTTT	CASSLLLNTEAFF
TRBD1	TRBV4-1	-	TRBJ2-2	TGCGCCAGCAGCGCCGGGACAGGGTCTACCGGGGAGCTGTTTTTT	CASSAGTGSTGELFF
-	TRBV5-1	-	TRBJ2-3	TGCGCCAGCAGCCTGGGGTTTGGGAATACGCAGTATTTT	CASSLGFGNTQYF
TRBD1	TRBV5-1	-	TRBJ1-2	TGCGCCAGCAGCTTGGCCTTAGGGACAGTTTACAGCTACACCTTC	CASSLALGTVYSYTF
TRBD1	TRBV6-5	once	TRBJ2-3	TGTGCCAGCAGTTCCACCCGGACAGGGGCAGATACGCAGTATTTT	CASSSTRTGADTQYF
-	TRBV15	-	TRBJ2-3	TGTGCCACCAGCCCTCTGAGGACAACAGATACGCAGTATTTT	CATSPLRTTDTQYF
TRBD2	TRBV7-2	-	TRBJ2-5	TGTGCCAGCAGCCCTCGGGGGAGGGGAGAGACCCAGTACTTC	CASSPRGRGETQYF
-	TRBV20-1	-	TRBJ1-1	TGCAGTGCTAGAGTGTTCGGTCAGCCCAGGAACACTGAAGCTTTCTTT	CSARVFGQPRNTEAFF
-	TRBV19	-	TRBJ1-5	TGTGCCAGTAGTATAGGTAGCGCAGGGAATCAGCCCCAGCATTTT	CASSIGSAGNQPQHF
TRBD2	TRBV7-3	once	TRBJ2-3	TGTGCCAGCGGTAGCGGGGGTCCCACAGATACGCAGTATTTT	CASGSGGPTDTQYF
TRBD1	TRBV30	-	TRBJ2-3	TGTGCCGGAGCAAAGGACAGGGGGCGCACAGATACGCAGTATTTT	CAGAKDRGRTDTQYF
TRBD1	TRBV27	-	TRBJ1-1	TGTGCCAGCAGTTTCGGGACAGGGGCGGGCACTGAAGCTTTCTTT	CASSFGTGAGTEAFF
-	TRBV12-3/TRBV12-4	-	TRBJ2-1	TGTGCCAGTCGGAGGGGTTCAATTTACAATGAGCAGTTCTTC	CASRRGSIYNEQFF
-	TRBV20-1	-	TRBJ1-4	TGCAGTGCTAGAGCCCACAGGGAGGTCGAAAAACTGTTTTTT	CSARAHREVEKLFF
TRBD2	TRBV5-1	once	TRBJ2-5	TGCGCCAGCAGCTTGGGAGCGGGAGGTGTTGAGACCCAGTACTTC	CASSLGAGGVETQYF
TRBD2	TRBV30	-	TRBJ2-1	TGTGCCTGGAGTGTACGGCCTAGCGGATCCCACAATGAGCAGTTCTTC	CAWSVRPSGSHNEQFF
TRBD1	TRBV30	-	TRBJ2-7	TGTGCCTGGAGTGTCAGGGGGCGAGCCTACGAGCAGTACTTC	CAWSVRGRAYEQYF
-	TRBV3-1	-	TRBJ2-7	TGTGCCAGCAGCCAAATGGGCAGCTCCTACGAGCAGTACTTC	CASSQMGSSYEQYF
-	TRBV12-3/TRBV12-4	-	TRBJ1-1	TGTGCCAGCAGTTACTCGACAGCCCGGAACACTGAAGCTTTCTTT	CASSYSTARNTEAFF
-	TRBV2	-	TRBJ2-3	TGTGCCAGCAAATTGTCCGATACGCAGTATTTT	CASKLSDTQYF
-	TRBV19	few	TRBJ1-1	TGTGCCAGTAGTACTACAGCGAACACTGAAGCTTTCTTT	CASSTTANTEAFF
-	TRBV30	-	TRBJ1-1	TGTGCCTGGAAGGCTTGGGCTGAAGCTTTCTTT	CAWKAWAEAFF
-	TRBV20-1	-	TRBJ2-3	TGCAGTGCTAGAGATCCCAGCGGTGGCCCAGATACGCAGTATTTT	CSARDPSGGPDTQYF
-	TRBV15	-	TRBJ1-4	TGTGCCACCAGCAGAGAAGGTTACAGCACTAATGAAAAACTGTTTTTT	CATSREGYSTNEKLFF
-	TRBV30	-	TRBJ1-4	TGTGCCTGGAATTTTGGAGCTAATGAAAAACTGTTTTTT	CAWNFGANEKLFF
-	TRBV12-3/TRBV12-4	-	TRBJ1-5	TGTGCCAGCAGTTTAGGGGAACATAGCAATCAGCCCCAGCATTTT	CASSLGEHSNQPQHF
-	TRBV3-1	-	TRBJ2-1	TGTGCCAGCAGCCAAGATCCCAGTGCTCCCCGTGAGCAGTTCTTC	CASSQDPSAPREQFF
TRBD1	TRBV3-1	-	TRBJ2-2	TGTGCCAGCAGCCAACCGGGACAGGGTACCGGGGAGCTGTTTTTT	CASSQPGQGTGELFF
-	TRBV7-2	-	TRBJ2-5	TGTGCCAGCAGCTTACGGGCTAGCGAAGAGACCCAGTACTTC	CASSLRASEETQYF
-	TRBV3-1	-	TRBJ1-6	TGTGCCAGCAGCCAATCTTCACCCCTCCACTTT	CASSQSSPLHF
-	TRBV25-1	-	TRBJ1-4	TGTGCCAGCAGCAGGACTCTGGGCAATGAAAAACTGTTTTTT	CASSRTLGNEKLFF
-	TRBV3-1	-	TRBJ1-2	TGTGCCAGCAGCCAGCTGGCCGGAAACTATGGCTACACCTTC	CASSQLAGNYGYTF
TRBD1	TRBV4-1	-	TRBJ1-2	TGCGCCAGCAGCCTAACCGGGACAGGGGCCCGCTACACCTTC	CASSLTGTGARYTF
-	TRBV27	-	TRBJ1-2	TGTGCCAGCAGTTCCACGGGGCTACCTAACTATGGCTACACCTTC	CASSSTGLPNYGYTF
-	TRBV12-5	-	TRBJ2-3	TGTGCTAGTGGTCGGGGACTCGATTACACAGATACGCAGTATTTT	CASGRGLDYTDTQYF
-	TRBV30	-	TRBJ2-1	TGTGCCTGGAGTGATGGGTTGGCAGCTACCTACAATGAGCAGTTCTTC	CAWSDGLAATYNEQFF
-	TRBV9	-	TRBJ1-1	TGTGCCAGCAGCGTAGGGATCGACAGGAACACTGAAGCTTTCTTT	CASSVGIDRNTEAFF
TRBD1	TRBV12-3/TRBV12-4	once	TRBJ1-6	TGTGCCAGCAGGCCTCACCCCGACAGGGACGCTCACCTCCACTTT	CASRPHPDRDAHLHF
-	TRBV10-3	-	TRBJ2-3	TGTGCCATCAAAAGGGACGCCGCTAGCACAGATACGCAGTATTTT	CAIKRDAASTDTQYF
TRBD2	TRBV11-2	-	TRBJ2-2	TGTGCCAGCAGCTTACGGGGGGGAAACCCAGCCGGGGAGCTGTTTTTT	CASSLRGGNPAGELFF
-	TRBV19	-	TRBJ1-1	TGTGCCAGTAGTCCTCAGGGCGGTGGCACTGAAGCTTTCTTT	CASSPQGGGTEAFF
-	TRBV29-1	-	TRBJ1-5	TGCAGCGTCTCCGGAGCAGGTTTCAATCAGCCCCAGCATTTT	CSVSGAGFNQPQHF
TRBD2	TRBV29-1	-	TRBJ2-5	TGCAGCGTGGGGACTAGCGGCATCCAAGAGACCCAGTACTTC	CSVGTSGIQETQYF
-	TRBV10-3	-	TRBJ1-5	TGTGCCATCAGTGAGTCGCATAACAATCAGCCCCAGCATTTT	CAISESHNNQPQHF
-	TRBV2	-	TRBJ1-1	TGTGCCAGCATTCTTATGAACACTGAAGCTTTTTTT	CASILMNTEAFF
-	TRBV29-1	-	TRBJ1-1	TGCAGCGTTGCGCGGACGCCCATGAACACTGAAGCTTTCTTT	CSVARTPMNTEAFF
-	TRBV12-3/TRBV12-4	-	TRBJ1-5	TGTGCCAGCAGCCTAAGCGGGTCCGACAATCAGCCCCAGCATTTT	CASSLSGSDNQPQHF
-	TRBV15	-	TRBJ2-7	TGTGCCACCAGCGATCCTACCCAAGGCGACGAGCAGTACTTC	CATSDPTQGDEQYF
-	TRBV7-6	-	TRBJ2-2	TGTGCCAGCAGCGGGCCCCGGAGGAACGGGGAGCTGTTTTTT	CASSGPRRNGELFF
TRBD2	TRBV7-9	-	TRBJ2-5	TGTGCCAGCAGCGCTCCGACTAGCGGGGGAGAGACCCAGTACTTC	CASSAPTSGGETQYF
TRBD2	TRBV29-1	-	TRBJ2-1	TGCAGCGTTGATTCGGCGGGAGTCTACAATGAGCAGTTCTTC	CSVDSAGVYNEQFF
-	TRBV27	-	TRBJ2-3	TGTGCCAGCAGGGGACTGCCGACCGGCACAGATACGCAGTATTTT	CASRGLPTGTDTQYF
-	TRBV6-1	-	TRBJ1-5	TGTGCCAGCAGTGAATACCTGTTCCGGGACACCCGGAAGAAGCAGCCCCAGCATTTT	CASSEYLFRDTRKKQPQHF
-	TRBV15	-	TRBJ1-1	TGTGCCACCAGCAGAGGTGCGGGTGACACTGAAGCTTTCTTT	CATSRGAGDTEAFF
-	TRBV20-1	-	TRBJ2-5	TGCAGTGCAAGGTTACAAGGAGAGACCCAGTACTTC	CSARLQGETQYF
TRBD2	TRBV6-2/TRBV6-3	once	TRBJ2-1	TGTGCCAGGCCGCTAGCGGGGACCCACGGTGAGCAGTTCTTC	CARPLAGTHGEQFF